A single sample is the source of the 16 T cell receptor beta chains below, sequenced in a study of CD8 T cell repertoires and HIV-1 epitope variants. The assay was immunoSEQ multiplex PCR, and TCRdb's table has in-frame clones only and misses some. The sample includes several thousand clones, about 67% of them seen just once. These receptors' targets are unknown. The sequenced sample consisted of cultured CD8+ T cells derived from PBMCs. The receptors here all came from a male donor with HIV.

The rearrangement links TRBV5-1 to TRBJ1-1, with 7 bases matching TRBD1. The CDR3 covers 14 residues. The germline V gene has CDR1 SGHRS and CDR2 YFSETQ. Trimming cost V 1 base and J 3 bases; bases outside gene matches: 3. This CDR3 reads CASSLKGADTEAFF. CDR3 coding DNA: TGCGCCAGCAGCTTGAAGGGGGCGGACACTGAAGCTTTCTTT.

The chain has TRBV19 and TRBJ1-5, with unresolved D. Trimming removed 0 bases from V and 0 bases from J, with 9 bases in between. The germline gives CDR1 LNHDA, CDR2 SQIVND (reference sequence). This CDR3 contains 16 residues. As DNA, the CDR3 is TGTGCCAGTAGTATAGAGCCAGGAGATAGCAATCAGCCCCAGCATTTT. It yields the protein CASSIEPGDSNQPQHF.

Here the CDR3 DNA reads TGTGCCAGCAGTTTAACTAGCGGGAGCTCCTACGAGCAGTACTTC. It specifies CASSLTSGSSYEQYF. V is TRBV27 and J is TRBJ2-7; TRBD2 matches at 11 bases. This CDR3 comprises 15 residues. The V segment lost 2 bases and the J segment 0 bases; nucleotides outside the gene matches: 0. CDR1 is MNHEY and CDR2 is SMNVEV in the germline V gene (reference sequence).

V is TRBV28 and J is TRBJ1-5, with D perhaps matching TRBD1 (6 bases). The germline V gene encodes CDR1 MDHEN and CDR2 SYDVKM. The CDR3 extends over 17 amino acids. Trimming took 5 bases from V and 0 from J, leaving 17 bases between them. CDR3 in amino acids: CASSTYTGSISNQPQHF. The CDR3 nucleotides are TGTGCCAGCAGTACTTATACAGGGAGTATTAGCAATCAGCCCCAGCATTTT.

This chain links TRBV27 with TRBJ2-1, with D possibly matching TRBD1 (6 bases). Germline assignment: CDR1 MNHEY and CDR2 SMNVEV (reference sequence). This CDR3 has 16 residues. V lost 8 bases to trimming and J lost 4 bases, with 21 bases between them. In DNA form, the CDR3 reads TGTGCCAGCCAATCACCTTACGGGACACCATACAATGAGCAGTTCTTC. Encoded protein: CASQSPYGTPYNEQFF.

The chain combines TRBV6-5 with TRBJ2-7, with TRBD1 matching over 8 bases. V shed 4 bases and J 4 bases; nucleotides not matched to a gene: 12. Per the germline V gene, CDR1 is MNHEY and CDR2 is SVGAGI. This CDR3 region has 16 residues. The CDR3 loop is CASSSGPGQVAYEQYF. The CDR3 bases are TGTGCCAGCAGTTCGGGACCGGGACAGGTAGCATACGAGCAGTACTTC.

The CDR3 loop reads CASGQGYEQYF. The CDR3 nucleotides read TGTGCCAGCGGACAGGGCTACGAGCAGTACTTC. The chain is built from TRBV7-9 and TRBJ2-7; 8 nucleotides align to TRBD1. Trimming cost V 8 bases and J 3 bases; bases outside gene matches: 0. The germline CDR1 and CDR2 sequences are SEHNR and FQNEAQ (reference sequence). The CDR3 spans 11 residues.

CDR3 nucleotides: TGTGCCAGCGGGTCCCTTATCTCAACTAATGAAAAACTGTTTTTT. Protein product: CASGSLISTNEKLFF. This sequence joins TRBV27 and TRBJ1-4; D unclear. V was pared by 8 bases and J by 0 bases, with 13 bases between. CDR3 length equals 15 residues. The germline V gene encodes CDR1 MNHEY and CDR2 SMNVEV (reference sequence).

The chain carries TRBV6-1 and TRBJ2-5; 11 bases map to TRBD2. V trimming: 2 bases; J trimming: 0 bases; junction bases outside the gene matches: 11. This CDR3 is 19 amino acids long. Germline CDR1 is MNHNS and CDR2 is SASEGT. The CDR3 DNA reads TGTGCCAGCAGTGAAAAACTAGCGGGAGCGTTAGGGTACCAAGAGACCCAGTACTTC. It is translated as CASSEKLAGALGYQETQYF.

The CDR3 is CASSTRISGTEAFF. The CDR3 region has the DNA TGTGCCAGCAGTACTCGGATCTCGGGCACTGAAGCTTTCTTT. This sequence joins TRBV6-1 and TRBJ1-1; D unresolved. The CDR3 has 14 residues. Per germline, CDR1 MNHNS and CDR2 SASEGT. Between the trimmed V and J ends, which lost 5 bases and 4 bases, there was a span of 14 bases.

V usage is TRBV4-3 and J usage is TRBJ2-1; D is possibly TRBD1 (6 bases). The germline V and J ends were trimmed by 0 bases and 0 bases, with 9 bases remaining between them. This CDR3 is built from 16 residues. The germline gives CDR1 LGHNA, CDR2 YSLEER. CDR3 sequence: CASSQDQDSSYNEQFF. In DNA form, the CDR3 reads TGCGCCAGCAGCCAAGATCAGGACAGCTCCTACAATGAGCAGTTCTTC.

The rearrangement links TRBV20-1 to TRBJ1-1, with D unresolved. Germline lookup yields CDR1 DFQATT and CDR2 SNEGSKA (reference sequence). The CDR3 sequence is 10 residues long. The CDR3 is CSMNGVEAFF. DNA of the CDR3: TGCAGCATGAACGGGGTTGAAGCTTTCTTT.

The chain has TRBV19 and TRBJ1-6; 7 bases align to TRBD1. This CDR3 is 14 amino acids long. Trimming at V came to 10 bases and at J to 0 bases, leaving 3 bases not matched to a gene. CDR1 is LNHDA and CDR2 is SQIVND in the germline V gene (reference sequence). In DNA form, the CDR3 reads TGTGCCACCGGACAGGACTCCTATAATTCACCCCTCCACTTT. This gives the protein CATGQDSYNSPLHF.

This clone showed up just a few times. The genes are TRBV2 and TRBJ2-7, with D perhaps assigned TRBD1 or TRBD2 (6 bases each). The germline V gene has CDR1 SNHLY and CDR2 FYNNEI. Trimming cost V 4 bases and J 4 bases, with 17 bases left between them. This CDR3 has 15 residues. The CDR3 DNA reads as TGTGCCAGCAGTGGATCAGCCAAGGGGGGATACGAGCAGTACTTC. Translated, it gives CASSGSAKGGYEQYF. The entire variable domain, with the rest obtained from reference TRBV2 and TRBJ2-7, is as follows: EPEVTQTPSHQVTQMGQEVILRCVPISNHLYFYWYRQILGQKVEFLVSFYNNEISEKSEIFDDQFSVERPDGSNFTLKIRSTKLEDSAMYFCASSGSAKGGYEQYFGPGTRLTVT.

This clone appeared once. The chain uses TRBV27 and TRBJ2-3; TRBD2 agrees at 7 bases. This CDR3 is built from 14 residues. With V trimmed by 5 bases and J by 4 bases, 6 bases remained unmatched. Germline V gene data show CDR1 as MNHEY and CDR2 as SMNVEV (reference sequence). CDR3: CASSIGTTADTQYF. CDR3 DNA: TGTGCCAGCAGTATCGGGACTACCGCAGATACGCAGTATTTT.

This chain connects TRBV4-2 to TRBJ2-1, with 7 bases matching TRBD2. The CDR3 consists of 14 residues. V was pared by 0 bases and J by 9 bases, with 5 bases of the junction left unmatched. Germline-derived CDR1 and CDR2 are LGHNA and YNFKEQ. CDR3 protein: CASSQEGLAVEQFF. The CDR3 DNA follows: TGTGCCAGCAGCCAAGAAGGGCTAGCGGTTGAGCAGTTCTTC.